Detailed here is one T cell receptor (beta chain). The protocol was immunoSEQ multiplex PCR, while the TCRdb copy is restricted to in-frame clones and leaves out a portion. Among roughly 400,000 clones listed, less than 95% were seen once. The CDR3 sequence is 14 residues long. The germline CDR1 and CDR2 sequences are ENHRY and SYGVKD. V lost 8 bases and J lost 7, with 17 bases in between. The data belong to a study of blood T cell repertoires in COVID-19. Study information: T cells, B-cell-depleted T cells, or PBMCs provided the cDNA or gDNA that served as material.

Sequenced sample: PBMCs or T cells enriched from blood (not recorded which). This chain connects TRBV10-3 to TRBJ1-4; unclear D gene. The receptor comes from a young man who had recovered from COVID-19. Here the CDR3 DNA reads TGTGCCATCGGTGGGCCCCAGGCGGGTGAAAAACTGTTTTTT. Its protein is CAIGGPQAGEKLFF.